A single sample gave rise to the 20 T cell receptor beta chains below, sequenced in a study of beta chain features in type 1 diabetes. Sequenced material consisted of expressed TCRB transcripts (all of the isolated RNA was reverse transcribed). Assay: immunoSEQ multiplex PCR; the TCRdb copy retains only in-frame clones and omits some. The sample consists of hundreds of thousands of clones, approximately 11% of them appearing once. Sample: naive CD4+ T cells from blood. The origin of the receptors is a woman younger than 45 in good health.

This chain connects TRBV7-2 to TRBJ2-5; 15 bases agree with TRBD2. CDR1 is SGHTA and CDR2 is FQGNSA in the germline V gene. V was clipped by 5 bases and J by 4 bases; unmatched bases: 2. This CDR3 has 15 residues. For the CDR3, the DNA is TGTGCCAGCAGCGCGGGACTAGCGGGAGGAGAGACCCAGTACTTC. It yields the protein CASSAGLAGGETQYF.

Only a few counts were recorded for this clone. The chain couples TRBV30 to TRBJ2-1; TRBD2 agrees at 13 bases. This CDR3 comprises 15 residues. Germline assignment: CDR1 GTSNPN and CDR2 SVGIG (reference sequence). The junction had 3 bases not matched to a gene; V was cut back by 2 bases and J by 5 bases. The CDR3 bases are TGTGCCTGGAGTTTCGGACTAGCGGGAGACAATGAGCAGTTCTTC. It codes for CAWSFGLAGDNEQFF. Supplemented by reference TRBV30 and TRBJ2-1, the full variable domain reads SQTIHQWPATLVQPVGSPLSLECTVEGTSNPNLYWYRQAAGRGLQLLFYSVGIGQISSEVPQNLSASRPQDRQFILSSKKLLLSDSGFYLCAWSFGLAGDNEQFFGPGTRLTVL.

In this sample, this clone turned up a few times. This chain joins TRBV9 and TRBJ2-5; D is unresolved. V lost 0 bases and J lost 5, with 14 bases in between. Germline values: CDR1 SGDLS, CDR2 YYNGEE. The CDR3 is 15 amino acids. CDR3 sequence: CASSVGGFFRETQYF. Here the CDR3 DNA reads TGTGCCAGCAGCGTAGGAGGCTTCTTTCGGGAGACCCAGTACTTC. Drawing the rest from reference TRBV9 and TRBJ2-5, the complete variable domain is DSGVTQTPKHLITATGQRVTLRCSPRSGDLSVYWYQQSLDQGLQFLIQYYNGEERAKGNILERFSAQQFPDLHSELNLSSLELGDSALYFCASSVGGFFRETQYFGPGTRLLVL.

This clone was observed a few times. This chain uses TRBV5-1 with TRBJ2-5, with a weak D call TRBD2 (5 bases). There are 13 residues in the CDR3. Germline V gene data show CDR1 as SGHRS and CDR2 as YFSETQ. Trimming cost V 6 bases and J 2 bases, with 11 bases left between them. CDR3 nucleotide sequence: TGCGCCAGCACCGCAAGCGGTCAAGAGACCCAGTACTTC. Protein: CASTASGQETQYF.

This clone turned up a few times. The genes are TRBV7-2 and TRBJ2-4; 10 bases align to TRBD2. The CDR3 length is 16 residues. The V gene's germline CDR1 is SGHTA and CDR2 FQGNSA. With V trimmed by 5 bases and J by 0 bases, 4 bases remained unmatched. The chain's CDR3 is CASSTASGGAKNIQYF. The CDR3 bases are TGTGCCAGCAGCACGGCTAGCGGGGGAGCCAAAAACATTCAGTACTTC.

The genes are TRBV18 and TRBJ2-3; 14 nucleotides line up with TRBD2. This CDR3 region has 17 residues. Germline V gene sequence: CDR1 KGHSH, CDR2 LQKENI. The trim removed 1 base at V and 1 base at J, leaving 1 base unmatched. In DNA form, the CDR3 reads TGTGCCAGCTCACCACAGGGACTAGCGGGAGGCACAGATACGCAGTATTTT. This encodes CASSPQGLAGGTDTQYF.

V is TRBV6-5 and J is TRBJ1-2; 7 nucleotides align to TRBD1. This CDR3 is built from 13 residues. Germline CDR1 and CDR2: MNHEY and SVGAGI. V gave up 7 bases and J gave up 5 bases; unmatched junction bases: 7. The DNA for the CDR3 is TGTGCCAGCACCGAGGGACAGAAATATGGCTACACCTTC. Its translation: CASTEGQKYGYTF.

This rearrangement joins TRBV19 to TRBJ1-5; 9 bases are shared with TRBD1. V shed 2 bases, J shed 4 bases, and the junction held 6 bases outside the gene matches. The CDR3 is made up of 16 amino acids. Germline V gene data show CDR1 as LNHDA and CDR2 as SQIVND (reference sequence). For the CDR3, the DNA is TGTGCCAGTAGTATACCGGGACAGGGAGGAAATCAGCCCCAGCATTTT. Translating gives CASSIPGQGGNQPQHF.

The chain recombines TRBV7-3 with TRBJ2-5; 8 bases are shared with TRBD1. V lost 5 bases to trimming and J lost 1 base; unmatched junction nucleotides: 9. CDR3 length: 16 amino acids. Germline V gene sequence: CDR1 SGHTA, CDR2 FQGTGA. This CDR3 is CASSPGSQGAQETQYF. The CDR3 DNA sequence: TGTGCCAGCAGCCCCGGTTCCCAGGGGGCCCAAGAGACCCAGTACTTC.

The chain employs TRBV29-1 and TRBJ1-2; tentatively, D is TRBD1 (6 bases). The V gene lost 7 bases and the J gene lost 8 bases, with 20 bases spanning the gap. There are 13 residues in the CDR3. Germline assignment: CDR1 SQVTM and CDR2 ANQGSEA. The CDR3 loop reads CSAVPQPGEGYTF. The CDR3 DNA sequence: TGCAGCGCTGTCCCTCAGCCAGGGGAAGGCTACACCTTC.

The gene calls are TRBV27 and TRBJ1-2, with 8 bases identical to TRBD1. The length of the CDR3 is 15 residues. J was trimmed by 4 bases and V by 5 bases; bases with no gene match: 9. Germline CDR1 reads MNHEY; CDR2 reads SMNVEV (reference sequence). CDR3 DNA: TGTGCCAGCAGTCGGACAGGGAAGATGAGCTATGGCTACACCTTC. This sequence encodes CASSRTGKMSYGYTF.

The rearrangement joins TRBV5-1 to TRBJ1-3, with D perhaps TRBD1 (5 bases). There are 15 residues in the CDR3. The V and J ends lost 1 base and 0 bases respectively, with 8 bases between them. The germline V gene encodes CDR1 SGHRS and CDR2 YFSETQ. CDR3 coding DNA: TGCGCCAGCAGCTTGCAGGGCAGCTCTGGAAACACCATATATTTT. Translation: CASSLQGSSGNTIYF. The whole variable domain, remainder taken from reference TRBV5-1 and TRBJ1-3, is KAGVTQTPRYLIKTRGQQVTLSCSPISGHRSVSWYQQTPGQGLQFLFEYFSETQRNKGNFPGRFSGRQFSNSRSEMNVSTLELGDSALYLCASSLQGSSGNTIYFGEGSWLTVV.

This clone was counted between two and nine times. This sequence joins TRBV7-2 and TRBJ2-1; no clear D gene. Trimming took off 3 bases at V and 7 bases at J, with 13 bases between the two ends. The CDR3 is 14 amino acids. Germline V gene data show CDR1 as SGHTA and CDR2 as FQGNSA. CDR3 DNA: TGTGCCAGCAGCTTTCCCCCCCGCGGTAATGAGCAGTTCTTC. Its protein product is CASSFPPRGNEQFF.

This chain connects TRBV7-3 to TRBJ2-5; 9 bases match TRBD1. V dropped 5 bases and J dropped 6; count of bases not matched to a gene: 10. The CDR3 runs to 15 residues. Germline lookup yields CDR1 SGHTA and CDR2 FQGTGA. The CDR3 coding sequence is TGTGCCAGCAGCCACAGGACAGGGGTATGGCAGACCCAGTACTTC. It yields the protein CASSHRTGVWQTQYF.

This clone appeared a few times. The chain links TRBV15 to TRBJ1-4; D uncertain. Germline CDR1 is LNHNV and CDR2 is YYDKDF (reference sequence). Trimming shortened V by 0 bases and J by 4 bases, and 12 bases separated the two germline ends. The CDR3 covers 16 residues. The CDR3 region has the DNA TGTGCCACCAGCAGAGAGAGAACAGTCTATAATGAAAAACTGTTTTTT. Translating it yields CATSRERTVYNEKLFF.

The V call is TRBV27, the J call TRBJ2-5; unclear D gene. This CDR3 is built from 14 residues. In germline, CDR1 is MNHEY, CDR2 SMNVEV (reference sequence). V shed 1 base and J shed 3 bases, with 9 bases lying between them. CDR3 loop: CASSLFPSEETQYF. The DNA of the CDR3 is TGTGCCAGCAGTTTATTCCCGTCTGAAGAGACCCAGTACTTC.

The V and J genes are TRBV29-1 and TRBJ1-2; a weak D match, TRBD1 (5 bases). Per the germline V gene, CDR1 is SQVTM and CDR2 is ANQGSEA. CDR3 size: 15 residues. The V end was cut by 7 bases, the J end by 4 bases, with 22 bases between. The CDR3 sequence is CSAGDRAGIVYGYTF. CDR3 bases: TGCAGCGCGGGGGATAGGGCGGGAATTGTCTATGGCTACACCTTC.

The chain has TRBV29-1 and TRBJ2-2; 7 bases are shared with TRBD2. Germline values: CDR1 SQVTM, CDR2 ANQGSEA. Losses at the gene ends were 4 bases for V and 7 bases for J; bases not matched to a gene: 9. The CDR3 extends over 14 amino acids. The CDR3 region is CSVGGGNGVGELFF. As DNA, the CDR3 is TGCAGCGTTGGGGGGGGGAACGGGGTCGGGGAGCTGTTTTTT.

This clone appeared a few times. The genes are TRBV19 and TRBJ1-1; D not resolved. The length of the CDR3 is 14 residues. Germline loops: CDR1 LNHDA, CDR2 SQIVND (reference sequence). Trimming pared 4 bases from V and 3 bases from J, leaving 12 bases between. CDR3 nucleotides: TGTGCCAGTAGTACACAGAGACGGTACACTGAAGCTTTCTTT. It specifies CASSTQRRYTEAFF.

This clone was seen a few times. V and J are TRBV9 and TRBJ2-4; D possibly corresponds to TRBD1 (6 bases). This CDR3 has 17 amino acids. The germline V gene encodes CDR1 SGDLS and CDR2 YYNGEE. The V and J ends lost 1 base and 1 base respectively, with 15 bases between them. The CDR3 sequence is CASSVLGAWWAKNIQYF. The CDR3 DNA sequence: TGTGCCAGCAGCGTATTGGGGGCCTGGTGGGCCAAAAACATTCAGTACTTC.